This TCR beta chain was profiled in a study of T cells in Graves' hyperthyroidism and ophthalmopathy. Study information: Peripheral blood samples were taken at initial diagnosis, prior to any treatment. General study findings and limits: Before onset, by a median of approximately 6.8 months, the model predicted ophthalmopathy.

Per germline, CDR1 SGHRS and CDR2 YFSETQ. The V and J ends lost 5 bases and 3 bases respectively, with 18 bases between them. This CDR3 spans 15 amino acids. Amplification targeted TCR beta CDR3 regions from RNA transcripts. A first-round RT-PCR of the TCR CDR3 used the HTBI primer set. In TCRdb, the multiplex PCR reads were re-called with MiXCR into one record per CDR3 protein. The sample holds over 350,000 distinct CDR3 sequences, approximately 15% seen once. Each diagnosis was grounded in clinical symptoms, serum thyroxine and TRAb, thyroid ultrasound, and orbital computed tomography. This clonotype came up many times. Its target is unknown.

Material for sequencing was blood. This receptor was obtained from a man in his late teens or twenties with Graves' ophthalmopathy. The chain joins TRBV5-1 to TRBJ2-7; D remains unclear. The CDR3: CASRLEVARNYEQYF. CDR3 nucleotide sequence: TGCGCCAGCAGGTTAGAGGTGGCAAGGAACTACGAGCAGTACTTC.